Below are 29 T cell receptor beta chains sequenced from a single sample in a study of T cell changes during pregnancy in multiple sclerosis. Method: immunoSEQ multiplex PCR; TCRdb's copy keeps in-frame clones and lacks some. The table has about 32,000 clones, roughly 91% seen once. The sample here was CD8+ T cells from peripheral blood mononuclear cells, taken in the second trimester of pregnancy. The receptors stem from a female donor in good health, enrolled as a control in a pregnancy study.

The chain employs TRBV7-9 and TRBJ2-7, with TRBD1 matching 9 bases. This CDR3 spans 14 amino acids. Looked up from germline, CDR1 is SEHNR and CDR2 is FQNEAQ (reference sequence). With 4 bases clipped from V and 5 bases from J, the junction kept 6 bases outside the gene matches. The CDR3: CASSSGQGLHEQYF. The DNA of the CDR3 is TGTGCCAGCAGCTCGGGACAGGGTCTCCACGAGCAGTACTTC.

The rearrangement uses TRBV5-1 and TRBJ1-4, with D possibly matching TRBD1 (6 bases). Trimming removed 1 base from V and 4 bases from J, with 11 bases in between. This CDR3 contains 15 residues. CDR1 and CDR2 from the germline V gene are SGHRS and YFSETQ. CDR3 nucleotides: TGCGCCAGCAGCTTGTTGGACAGTTATAATGAAAAACTGTTTTTT. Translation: CASSLLDSYNEKLFF.

The CDR3 loop reads CASRPGQTDGYTF. The CDR3 nucleotides read TGTGCCAGCCGGCCGGGTCAAACTGATGGCTACACCTTC. V usage is TRBV27 and J usage is TRBJ1-2; unclear D gene. Trimming stripped 8 bases from V and 6 bases from J, with 16 bases between. The CDR3 runs to 13 residues. Germline V gene lookup returns CDR1 MNHEY and CDR2 SMNVEV (reference sequence).

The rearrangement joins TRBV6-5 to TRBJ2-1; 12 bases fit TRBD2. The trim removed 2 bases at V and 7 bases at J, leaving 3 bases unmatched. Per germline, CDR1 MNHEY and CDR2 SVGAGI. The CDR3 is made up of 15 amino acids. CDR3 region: CASSYGLAGMNEQFF. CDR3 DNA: TGTGCCAGCAGTTACGGACTAGCGGGGATGAATGAGCAGTTCTTC.

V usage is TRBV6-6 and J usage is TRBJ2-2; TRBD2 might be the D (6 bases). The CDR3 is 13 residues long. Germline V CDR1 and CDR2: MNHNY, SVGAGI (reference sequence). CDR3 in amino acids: CATGGESTGELFF. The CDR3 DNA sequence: TGTGCTACCGGCGGGGAATCCACCGGGGAGCTGTTTTTT.

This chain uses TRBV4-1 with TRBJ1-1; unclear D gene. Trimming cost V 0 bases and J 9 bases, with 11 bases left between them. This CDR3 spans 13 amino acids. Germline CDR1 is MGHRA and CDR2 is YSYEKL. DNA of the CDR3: TGCGCCAGCAGCCAAGACGGTGGGCTGCAAGCTTTCTTT. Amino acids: CASSQDGGLQAFF.

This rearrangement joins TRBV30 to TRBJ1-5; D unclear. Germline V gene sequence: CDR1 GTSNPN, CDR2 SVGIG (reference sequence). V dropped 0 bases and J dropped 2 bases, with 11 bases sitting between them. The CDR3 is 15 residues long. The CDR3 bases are TGTGCCTGGAGTGTACGAGGGTTTGGCAATCAGCCCCAGCATTTT. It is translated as CAWSVRGFGNQPQHF.

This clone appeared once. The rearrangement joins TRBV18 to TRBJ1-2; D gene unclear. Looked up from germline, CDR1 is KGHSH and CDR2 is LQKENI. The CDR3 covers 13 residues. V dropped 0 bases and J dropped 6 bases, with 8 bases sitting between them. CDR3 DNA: TGTGCCAGCTCACCACCGGAGAGGGATGGCTACACCTTC. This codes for CASSPPERDGYTF.

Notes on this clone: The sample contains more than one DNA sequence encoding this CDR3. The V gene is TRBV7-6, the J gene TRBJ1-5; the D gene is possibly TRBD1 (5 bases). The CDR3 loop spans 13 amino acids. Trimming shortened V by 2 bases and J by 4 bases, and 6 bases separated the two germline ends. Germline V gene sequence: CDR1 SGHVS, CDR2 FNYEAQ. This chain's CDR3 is CASSLSGNQPQHF. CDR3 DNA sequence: TGTGCCAGCAGCTTATCAGGGAATCAGCCCCAGCATTTT.

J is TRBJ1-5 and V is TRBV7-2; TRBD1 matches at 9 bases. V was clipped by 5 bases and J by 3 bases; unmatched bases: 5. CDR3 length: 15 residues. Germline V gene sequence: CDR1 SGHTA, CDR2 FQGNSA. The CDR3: CASSPGQGINQPQHF. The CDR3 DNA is TGTGCCAGCAGCCCGGGACAGGGAATCAATCAGCCCCAGCATTTT.

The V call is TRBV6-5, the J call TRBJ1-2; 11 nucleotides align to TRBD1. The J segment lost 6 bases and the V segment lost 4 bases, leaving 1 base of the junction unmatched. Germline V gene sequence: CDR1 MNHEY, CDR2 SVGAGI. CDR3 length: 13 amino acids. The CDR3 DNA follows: TGTGCCAGCAGTTGGACAGGGGGCGATGGCTACACCTTC. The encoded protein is CASSWTGGDGYTF.

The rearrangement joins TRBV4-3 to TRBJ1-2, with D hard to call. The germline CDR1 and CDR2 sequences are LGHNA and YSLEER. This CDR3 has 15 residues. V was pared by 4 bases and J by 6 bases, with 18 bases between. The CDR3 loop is CASSRGVRLLDGYTF. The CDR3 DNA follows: TGCGCCAGCAGCCGCGGAGTTCGGTTGTTGGATGGCTACACCTTC.

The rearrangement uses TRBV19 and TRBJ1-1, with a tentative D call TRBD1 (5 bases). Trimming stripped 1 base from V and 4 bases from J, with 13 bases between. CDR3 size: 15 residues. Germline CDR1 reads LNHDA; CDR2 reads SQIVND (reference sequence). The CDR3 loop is CASSIAGGGRTEAFF. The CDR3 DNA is TGTGCCAGTAGTATAGCTGGGGGGGGACGCACTGAAGCTTTCTTT.

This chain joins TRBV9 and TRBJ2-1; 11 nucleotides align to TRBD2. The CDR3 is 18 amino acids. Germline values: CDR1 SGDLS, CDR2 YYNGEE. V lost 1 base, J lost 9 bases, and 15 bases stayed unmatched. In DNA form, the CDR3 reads TGTGCCAGCAGCGTATCCCTCACTAGCGGGGGTTCCGAATTTGAGCAGTTCTTC. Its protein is CASSVSLTSGGSEFEQFF.

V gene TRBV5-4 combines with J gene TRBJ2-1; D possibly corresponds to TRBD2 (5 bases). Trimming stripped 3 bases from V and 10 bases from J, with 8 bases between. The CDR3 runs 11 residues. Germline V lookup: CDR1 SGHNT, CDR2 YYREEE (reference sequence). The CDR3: CASSSGWEQFF. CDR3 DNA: TGTGCCAGCAGCTCGGGGTGGGAGCAGTTCTTC.

CDR3 coding DNA: TGCGCCAGCAGCCAAGTCTATGGGACAGGGAGTTCACCCCTCCACTTT. It codes for CASSQVYGTGSSPLHF. The V call is TRBV4-3, the J call TRBJ1-6; 9 nucleotides match TRBD1. The length of the CDR3 is 16 residues. V shed 1 base and J 9 bases; nucleotides not matched to a gene: 7. Germline V lookup: CDR1 LGHNA, CDR2 YSLEER.

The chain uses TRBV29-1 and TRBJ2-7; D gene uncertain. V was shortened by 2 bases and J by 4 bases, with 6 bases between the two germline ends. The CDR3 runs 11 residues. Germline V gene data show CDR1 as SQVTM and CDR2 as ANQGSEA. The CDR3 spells CSVEIRYEQYF. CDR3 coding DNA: TGCAGCGTTGAAATCAGATACGAGCAGTACTTC.

CDR3 coding DNA: TGTGCCAGCAGCTTCATCTCCGGGATGAACTATGGCTACACCTTC. Amino acids: CASSFISGMNYGYTF. The chain links TRBV11-1 to TRBJ1-2; D unclear. The germline V gene has CDR1 SGHAT and CDR2 FQDESV (reference sequence). Trimming shortened V by 3 bases and J by 2 bases, and 13 bases separated the two germline ends. The CDR3 is 15 residues long.

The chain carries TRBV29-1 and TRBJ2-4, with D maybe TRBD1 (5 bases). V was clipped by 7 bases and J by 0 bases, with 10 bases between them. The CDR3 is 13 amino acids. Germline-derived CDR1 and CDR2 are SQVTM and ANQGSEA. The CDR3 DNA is TGCAGCGGGAAGACAGTAGCCAAAAACATTCAGTACTTC. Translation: CSGKTVAKNIQYF.

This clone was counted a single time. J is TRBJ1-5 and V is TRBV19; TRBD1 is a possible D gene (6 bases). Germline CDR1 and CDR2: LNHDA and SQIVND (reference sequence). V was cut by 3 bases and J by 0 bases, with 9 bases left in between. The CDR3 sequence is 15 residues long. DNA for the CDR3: TGTGCCAGTAGTATTAGCAGGGGTAGCAATCAGCCCCAGCATTTT. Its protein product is CASSISRGSNQPQHF.

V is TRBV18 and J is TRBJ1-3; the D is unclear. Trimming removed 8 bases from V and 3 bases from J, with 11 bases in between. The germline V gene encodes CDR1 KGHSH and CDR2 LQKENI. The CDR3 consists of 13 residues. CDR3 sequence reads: CASEGLGGNTIYF. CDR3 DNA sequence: TGTGCCAGCGAGGGATTAGGTGGAAACACCATATATTTT.

The CDR3 nucleotides read TGCGCCAGCAGCCAAGAAACTGGACAGGGGTATTATAGCAATCAGCCCCAGCATTTT. It codes for CASSQETGQGYYSNQPQHF. The gene calls are TRBV4-3 and TRBJ1-5; 9 bases agree with TRBD1. The V and J ends lost 0 bases and 0 bases, in that order; junction bases with no gene match: 9. Per the germline V gene, CDR1 is LGHNA and CDR2 is YSLEER. The CDR3 sequence is 19 residues long.

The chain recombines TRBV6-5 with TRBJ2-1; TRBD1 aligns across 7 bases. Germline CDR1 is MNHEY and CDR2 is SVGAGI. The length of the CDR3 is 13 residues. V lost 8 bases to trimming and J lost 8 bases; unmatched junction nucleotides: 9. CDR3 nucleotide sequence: TGTGCCAGCTCGATTATCACAGGGGATGAGCAGTTCTTC. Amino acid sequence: CASSIITGDEQFF.

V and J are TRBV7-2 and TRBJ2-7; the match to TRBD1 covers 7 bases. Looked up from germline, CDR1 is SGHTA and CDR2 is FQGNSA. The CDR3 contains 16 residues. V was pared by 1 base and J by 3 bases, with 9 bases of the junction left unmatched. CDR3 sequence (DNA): TGTGCCAGCAGCTTAGTTGGTATTCGGGACAGCTACGAGCAGTACTTC. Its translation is CASSLVGIRDSYEQYF.

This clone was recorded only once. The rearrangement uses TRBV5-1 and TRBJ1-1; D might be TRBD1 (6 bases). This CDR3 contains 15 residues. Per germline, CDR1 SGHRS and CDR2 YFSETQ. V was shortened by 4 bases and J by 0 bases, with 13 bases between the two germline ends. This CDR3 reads CASSNYDRMNTEAFF. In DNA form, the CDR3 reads TGCGCCAGCAGCAATTACGACAGGATGAACACTGAAGCTTTCTTT.

The CDR3 spells CASSLVSPRNSYEQYF. As DNA, the CDR3 is TGTGCCAGCAGCTTAGTATCTCCCAGGAACTCCTACGAGCAGTACTTC. The genes are TRBV7-9 and TRBJ2-7; unclear D gene. Germline V lookup: CDR1 SEHNR, CDR2 FQNEAQ (reference sequence). V lost 1 base and J 0 bases, leaving 13 bases between the germline ends. CDR3 length equals 16 residues. Looking up the rest from reference TRBV7-9 and TRBJ2-7 gives the full variable domain: DTGVSQNPRHKITKRGQNVTFRCDPISEHNRLYWYRQTLGQGPEFLTYFQNEAQLEKSRLLSDRFSAERPKGSFSTLEIQRTEQGDSAMYLCASSLVSPRNSYEQYFGPGTRLTVT.

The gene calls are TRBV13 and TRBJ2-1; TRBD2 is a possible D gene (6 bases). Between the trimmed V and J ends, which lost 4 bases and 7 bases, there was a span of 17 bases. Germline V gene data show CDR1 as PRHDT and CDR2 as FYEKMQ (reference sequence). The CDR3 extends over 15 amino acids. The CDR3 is CASSSTGGLSNEQFF. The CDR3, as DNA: TGTGCCAGCAGCTCCACCGGGGGACTCTCGAATGAGCAGTTCTTC.

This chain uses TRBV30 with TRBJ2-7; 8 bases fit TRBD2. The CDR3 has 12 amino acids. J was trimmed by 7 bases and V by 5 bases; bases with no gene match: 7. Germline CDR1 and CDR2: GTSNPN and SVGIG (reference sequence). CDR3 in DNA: TGTGCCTGGTCGGGGGGGCCAGGGGAGCAGTACTTC. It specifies CAWSGGPGEQYF.

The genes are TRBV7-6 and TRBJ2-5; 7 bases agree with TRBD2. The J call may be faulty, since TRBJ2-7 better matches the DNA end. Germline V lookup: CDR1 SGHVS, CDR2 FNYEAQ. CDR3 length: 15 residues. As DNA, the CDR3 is TGTGCCAGCAGCCCCGAGGGAGGGATGGCGGACGAGCAGTACTTC. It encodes CASSPEGGMADEQYF.